A single sample is the source of the 30 T cell receptor beta chains below, sequenced in a study of radiation and T cells in renal cell carcinoma. The time point is: blood 2 weeks post-SBRT. Noted treatment: 15 Gy SBRT to primary tumor, nephrectomy 4 weeks later. The data were produced by immunoSEQ multiplex PCR, yet TCRdb's version contains in-frame clones alone and is incomplete. The sample comprises around 120,000 clones, 75% to 90% of which are singletons, and around 2% rests with the top ten. This material consisted of blood, taken from a patient whose treatment included radiotherapy and nephrectomy. These receptors all come from a woman in her fifties or sixties with renal cell carcinoma.

This chain connects TRBV2 to TRBJ2-3; tentatively, D is TRBD1 or TRBD2 (5 bases each). This CDR3 contains 13 residues. V was cut by 4 bases and J by 7 bases, with 12 bases left in between. Germline assignment: CDR1 SNHLY and CDR2 FYNNEI. The CDR3 here is CASSALEGNTQYF. The CDR3 DNA reads TGTGCCAGCAGTGCCTTAGAGGGGAATACGCAGTATTTT.

The V call is TRBV25-1, the J call TRBJ1-6; 7 bases match TRBD1. V trimming: 9 bases; J trimming: 14 bases; junction bases outside the gene matches: 16. CDR3 length equals 14 residues. Germline V gene lookup returns CDR1 MGHDK and CDR2 SYGVNS. The CDR3 loop is CASSPRTGDLALHF. DNA for the CDR3: TGTGCCAGTTCCCCCCGGACAGGAGACTTGGCCCTCCACTTT.

CDR3 nucleotide sequence: TGTGCCAGCAGCCAAGACGGGAGCTACGAGCAGTACTTC. This sequence encodes CASSQDGSYEQYF. V is TRBV14 and J is TRBJ2-7; a possible D gene is TRBD2 (6 bases). Germline V gene data show CDR1 as SGHDN and CDR2 as FVKESK. Trimming took off 0 bases at V and 3 bases at J, with 6 bases between the two ends. The CDR3 spans 13 residues.

V usage is TRBV29-1 and J usage is TRBJ1-2; D is uncertain. With 7 bases removed from V and 6 bases from J, the gap between germline ends came to 15 bases. From germline, CDR1 is SQVTM and CDR2 ANQGSEA. The CDR3 is 12 amino acids. CDR3 loop: CSAPSLGNGYTF. CDR3 DNA: TGCAGCGCCCCCAGCCTCGGGAATGGCTACACCTTC.

The chain couples TRBV6-1 to TRBJ1-1, with TRBD1 as a possible D gene (5 bases). This CDR3 region has 13 residues. Germline lookup yields CDR1 MNHNS and CDR2 SASEGT. Trimming took 6 bases from V and 0 from J, leaving 8 bases between them. The CDR3 bases are TGTGCCAGCAGGGGGACGGTGAACACTGAAGCTTTCTTT. Protein: CASRGTVNTEAFF.

The chain is built from TRBV5-5 and TRBJ2-5; 10 nucleotides line up with TRBD2. The germline V gene has CDR1 SGHKS and CDR2 YYEKEE (reference sequence). CDR3 length equals 15 residues. Trimming cost V 1 base and J 5 bases; bases outside gene matches: 5. The CDR3 spells CASSLSGGAGETQYF. CDR3 in DNA: TGTGCCAGCAGCTTGAGCGGGGGGGCCGGTGAGACCCAGTACTTC. The full variable domain, with the rest looked up from reference TRBV5-5 and TRBJ2-5, is DAGVTQSPTHLIKTRGQQVTLRCSPISGHKSVSWYQQVLGQGPQFIFQYYEKEERGRGNFPDRFSARQFPNYSSELNVNALLLGDSALYLCASSLSGGAGETQYFGPGTRLLVL.

This rearrangement joins TRBV7-2 to TRBJ2-7; TRBD2 matches 11 bases. The CDR3 consists of 15 residues. The V gene's germline CDR1 is SGHTA and CDR2 FQGNSA. Trimming took 2 bases from V and 0 from J; bases not matched to a gene: 0. The CDR3 bases are TGTGCCAGCAGCTTAACTAGCGGGAGCTCCTACGAGCAGTACTTC. As protein: CASSLTSGSSYEQYF. Drawing the rest from reference TRBV7-2 and TRBJ2-7, the complete variable domain is GAGVSQSPSNKVTEKGKDVELRCDPISGHTALYWYRQSLGQGLEFLIYFQGNSAPDKSGLPSDRFSAERTGGSVSTLTIQRTQQEDSAVYLCASSLTSGSSYEQYFGPGTRLTVT.

This clone was seen once. V gene TRBV28 combines with J gene TRBJ2-2; D assignment may be TRBD1 or TRBD2 (6 bases each). The CDR3 spans 20 residues. V was cut by 1 base and J by 1 base, with 22 bases left in between. Germline assignment: CDR1 MDHEN and CDR2 SYDVKM. CDR3 nucleotides: TGTGCCAGCAGTTTATTGAGGGGAGGACAGACCCTAAAGAACACCGGGGAGCTGTTTTTT. Protein sequence: CASSLLRGGQTLKNTGELFF.

V usage is TRBV6-5 and J usage is TRBJ2-7; a possible D gene is TRBD2 (6 bases). The CDR3 is 15 residues long. CDR1 is MNHEY and CDR2 is SVGAGI in the germline V gene. Trimming left V 2 bases short and J 6 bases short, with 17 bases between. The CDR3 region has the DNA TGTGCCAGCAGTTACCGGGGACTTGGAGTCACCGAGCAGTACTTC. Its translation is CASSYRGLGVTEQYF.

The chain links TRBV7-3 to TRBJ2-1; TRBD2 might be the D (5 bases). This CDR3 has 16 amino acids. V gave up 2 bases and J gave up 6 bases, with 17 bases separating them. Germline assignment: CDR1 SGHTA and CDR2 FQGTGA. The CDR3 sequence: CASSLFPGSGPNEQFF. CDR3 coding DNA: TGTGCCAGCAGCTTATTTCCGGGATCAGGCCCCAATGAGCAGTTCTTC.

The J gene is TRBJ1-4, the V gene TRBV15, with D maybe TRBD1 (6 bases). Germline CDR1 LNHNV, CDR2 YYDKDF (reference sequence). The V end was cut by 0 bases, the J end by 6 bases, with 17 bases between. The CDR3 loop spans 17 amino acids. CDR3 sequence (DNA): TGTGCCACCAGCAGAGACCGGGACATCTTTTACGATGAAAAACTGTTTTTT. It is translated as CATSRDRDIFYDEKLFF. The entire variable domain, with the rest obtained from reference TRBV15 and TRBJ1-4, is as follows: DAMVIQNPRYQVTQFGKPVTLSCSQTLNHNVMYWYQQKSSQAPKLLFHYYDKDFNNEADTPDNFQSRRPNTSFCFLDIRSPGLGDTAMYLCATSRDRDIFYDEKLFFGSGTQLSVL.

This clone has only one observation. This chain uses TRBV4-2 with TRBJ1-3; D ambiguous. The V and J ends lost 2 bases and 2 bases respectively, with 7 bases between them. Germline CDR1 is LGHNA and CDR2 is YNFKEQ. CDR3 size: 14 residues. CDR3 coding DNA: TGTGCCAGCAGCCAACCTCAGGCTGGAAACACCATATATTTT. Protein: CASSQPQAGNTIYF.

This clone was seen repeatedly, ten times or more. Other DNA sequences in this specimen translate into the identical CDR3. The chain links TRBV9 to TRBJ1-1; no clear D gene. The CDR3 spans 12 residues. Germline CDR1 is SGDLS and CDR2 is YYNGEE. The V end was cut by 0 bases, the J end by 2 bases, with 2 bases between. In DNA, the CDR3 is TGTGCCAGCAGCGTAGCAAACACTGAAGCTTTCTTT. Translated, it gives CASSVANTEAFF.

This chain uses TRBV5-1 with TRBJ1-2; 9 nucleotides align to TRBD1. The germline gives CDR1 SGHRS, CDR2 YFSETQ. The CDR3 has 14 amino acids. Trimming at V came to 3 bases and at J to 5 bases, leaving 5 bases not matched to a gene. CDR3 sequence (DNA): TGCGCCAGCAGCTCTACAGGGGGCGAATATGGCTACACCTTC. Encoded protein: CASSSTGGEYGYTF.

V gene TRBV27 combines with J gene TRBJ1-1; D unresolved. V dropped 6 bases and J dropped 5 bases, with 13 bases sitting between them. The CDR3 extends over 13 amino acids. Germline CDR1 reads MNHEY; CDR2 reads SMNVEV (reference sequence). The CDR3 bases are TGTGCCAGCAGCCGACGAAGTGAGACTGAAGCTTTCTTT. It specifies CASSRRSETEAFF.

The chain combines TRBV6-5 with TRBJ1-2; D perhaps matches TRBD1 (5 bases). In germline, CDR1 is MNHEY, CDR2 SVGAGI. This CDR3 has 16 amino acids. The ends were cut back, 0 bases at V and 0 bases at J, with 11 bases in the middle. CDR3 region: CASSYSGGVSNYGYTF. As DNA, the CDR3 is TGTGCCAGCAGTTACTCGGGAGGGGTCTCTAACTATGGCTACACCTTC.

This clone occurred many times. J is TRBJ1-2 and V is TRBV4-2; D is perhaps TRBD1 (6 bases). Between the trimmed V and J ends, which lost 5 bases and 7 bases, there was a span of 17 bases. The CDR3 contains 14 residues. Germline loops: CDR1 LGHNA, CDR2 YNFKEQ. As DNA, the CDR3 is TGTGCCAGCAGCTCCGGGCAGGGGATTTCTGGCTACACCTTC. The encoded protein is CASSSGQGISGYTF.

The chain couples TRBV9 to TRBJ2-1; unclear D gene. The CDR3 loop spans 16 amino acids. V dropped 0 bases and J dropped 0 bases, with 10 bases sitting between them. Germline lookup yields CDR1 SGDLS and CDR2 YYNGEE. The DNA for the CDR3 is TGTGCCAGCAGCGTAGTGAGCGTTAGCTCCTACAATGAGCAGTTCTTC. Its translation: CASSVVSVSSYNEQFF.

The gene calls are TRBV11-1 and TRBJ2-2; D is perhaps TRBD1 (6 bases). The CDR3 has 15 amino acids. Germline loops: CDR1 SGHAT, CDR2 FQDESV (reference sequence). Trimming removed 5 bases from V and 5 bases from J, with 15 bases in between. DNA for the CDR3: TGTGCCAGCAGCCGAAACAGGGTTGAGACCGGGGAGCTGTTTTTT. It yields the protein CASSRNRVETGELFF. Combining the CDR3 with reference TRBV11-1 and TRBJ2-2 gives the whole variable domain EAEVAQSPRYKITEKSQAVAFWCDPISGHATLYWYRQILGQGPELLVQFQDESVVDDSQLPKDRFSAERLKGVDSTLKIQPAELGDSAMYLCASSRNRVETGELFFGEGSRLTVL.

V is TRBV19 and J is TRBJ1-1, with D possibly being TRBD1 (5 bases). V lost 5 bases, J lost 1 base, and 14 bases lay in between. The CDR3 spans 15 residues. CDR1 and CDR2 (germline): LNHDA, SQIVND (reference sequence). The CDR3 bases are TGTGCCAGTAGTTCTCCGGGACGGACGAACACTGAAGCTTTCTTT. It specifies CASSSPGRTNTEAFF.

This clone was recorded a few times. The chain has TRBV5-1 and TRBJ2-1; TRBD2 matches 13 bases. V trimming: 4 bases; J trimming: 0 bases; junction bases outside the gene matches: 7. This CDR3 has 18 amino acids. CDR1 is SGHRS, CDR2 YFSETQ, per germline. The CDR3 loop reads CASSPGLAGPSSYNEQFF. Here the CDR3 DNA reads TGCGCCAGCAGCCCGGGACTAGCGGGGCCTAGCTCCTACAATGAGCAGTTCTTC. The full variable domain, completed using reference TRBV5-1 and TRBJ2-1, is KAGVTQTPRYLIKTRGQQVTLSCSPISGHRSVSWYQQTPGQGLQFLFEYFSETQRNKGNFPGRFSGRQFSNSRSEMNVSTLELGDSALYLCASSPGLAGPSSYNEQFFGPGTRLTVL.

The chain carries TRBV19 and TRBJ2-4, with a possible D match to TRBD2 (5 bases). This CDR3 has 14 amino acids. V was trimmed by 6 bases and J by 5 bases, leaving 14 bases between them. Per germline, CDR1 LNHDA and CDR2 SQIVND (reference sequence). CDR3 DNA: TGTGCCAGTAGGCGGACTCGTGGGGAAAACATTCAGTACTTC. It specifies CASRRTRGENIQYF.

Details on this clone: Other DNA variants within this sample encode the same CDR3. This chain links TRBV7-6 with TRBJ2-7; 12 positions agree with TRBD2. This CDR3 comprises 15 residues. The V segment lost 5 bases and the J segment 7 bases; nucleotides outside the gene matches: 9. Germline values: CDR1 SGHVS, CDR2 FNYEAQ. CDR3 nucleotides: TGTGCCAGCAGCAGTCTAGCGGGAGGGCCGGGTGAGCAGTACTTC. It encodes CASSSLAGGPGEQYF.

V usage is TRBV21-1 and J usage is TRBJ2-5; the D call in the table, TRBD2, was not verified against the DNA. TRBV21-1 is listed as a pseudogene. The CDR3 is made up of 17 amino acids. The CDR3 loop is CASSGPVVRGLTETQYF. In DNA, the CDR3 is TGTGCCAGCAGCGGTCCCGTCGTCAGGGGACTAACCGAGACCCAGTACTTC.

This clone was seen a handful of times. This chain uses TRBV2 with TRBJ2-7; D uncertain. The CDR3 spans 16 residues. Trimming removed 6 bases at V and 0 bases at J, with 18 bases between. In germline, CDR1 is SNHLY, CDR2 FYNNEI. As DNA, the CDR3 is TGTGCCAGCAGCCCAGTGGGCAGTGAGAGCTCCTACGAGCAGTACTTC. Protein sequence: CASSPVGSESSYEQYF.

The rearrangement joins TRBV4-3 to TRBJ1-3, with a weak D call TRBD1 (5 bases). V was clipped by 1 base and J by 3 bases, with 10 bases between them. This CDR3 has 15 residues. Germline V lookup: CDR1 LGHNA, CDR2 YSLEER. The CDR3 sequence is CASSQVSGYGNTIYF. CDR3 nucleotides: TGCGCCAGCAGCCAAGTTTCAGGGTATGGAAACACCATATATTTT.

This rearrangement joins TRBV5-1 to TRBJ2-5; 9 nucleotides agree with TRBD1. Germline V CDR1 and CDR2: SGHRS, YFSETQ. V lost 5 bases, J lost 4 bases, and 12 bases stayed unmatched. The CDR3 runs to 16 residues. The CDR3 coding sequence is TGCGCCAGCAGAATGGGACAGGGAGGTATCGGAGAGACCCAGTACTTC. Encoded protein: CASRMGQGGIGETQYF.

As DNA, the CDR3 is TGTGCCAGCAACTACGAGCAGTACTTC. Protein: CASNYEQYF. The chain recombines TRBV5-8 with TRBJ2-7; unclear D gene. Trimming left V 6 bases short and J 3 bases short, with 1 base between. Germline loops: CDR1 SGHTS, CDR2 YDEGEE. The CDR3 is made up of 9 amino acids. Full variable domain (rest looked up from reference TRBV5-8 and TRBJ2-7): EAGVTQSPTHLIKTRGQQATLRCSPISGHTSVYWYQQALGLGLQFLLWYDEGEERNRGNFPPRFSGRQFPNYSSELNVNALELEDSALYLCASNYEQYFGPGTRLTVT.

This clone has a handful of counts. The J gene is TRBJ2-2, the V gene TRBV28, with D perhaps matching TRBD1 (7 bases). The CDR3 length is 17 residues. CDR1 and CDR2 from the germline V gene are MDHEN and SYDVKM. Trimming cost V 4 bases and J 2 bases, with 17 bases left between them. For the CDR3, the DNA is TGTGCCAGCAGTTCGGTGACAGGGAGGAGTAACACCGGGGAGCTGTTTTTT. It is translated as CASSSVTGRSNTGELFF.

V and J are TRBV6-1 and TRBJ2-5, with D perhaps TRBD2 (5 bases). The CDR3 runs to 14 residues. Germline CDR1 is MNHNS and CDR2 is SASEGT. The V end lost 6 bases, the J end lost 1 base, and 12 bases lay between the germline ends. The CDR3 spells CASRTPGIQETQYF. The CDR3 region has the DNA TGTGCCAGCAGAACCCCCGGGATCCAAGAGACCCAGTACTTC.